This T cell receptor (beta chain) was profiled in a study of neurological immune-mediated disorders. Germline V gene sequence: CDR1 DFQATT, CDR2 SNEGSKA (reference sequence). Deletions cut 0 bases from V and 4 bases from J, with 12 bases between. The CDR3 has 14 amino acids. This clonotype was observed many times. TCRdb independently ran MiXCR on the 5' RACE reads; one entry per CDR3 protein. This table has tens of thousands of distinct CDR3 sequences, approximately 10% appearing once. Source material: PBMCs. This TCR was recovered from a man aged 55-75 years in good health. The rearrangement uses TRBV20-1 and TRBJ1-2, with D tentatively TRBD1 (6 bases). The chain's CDR3 is CSARDFGQSYGYTF. The CDR3 region has the DNA TGCAGTGCTAGAGATTTCGGACAGTCCTATGGCTACACCTTC.